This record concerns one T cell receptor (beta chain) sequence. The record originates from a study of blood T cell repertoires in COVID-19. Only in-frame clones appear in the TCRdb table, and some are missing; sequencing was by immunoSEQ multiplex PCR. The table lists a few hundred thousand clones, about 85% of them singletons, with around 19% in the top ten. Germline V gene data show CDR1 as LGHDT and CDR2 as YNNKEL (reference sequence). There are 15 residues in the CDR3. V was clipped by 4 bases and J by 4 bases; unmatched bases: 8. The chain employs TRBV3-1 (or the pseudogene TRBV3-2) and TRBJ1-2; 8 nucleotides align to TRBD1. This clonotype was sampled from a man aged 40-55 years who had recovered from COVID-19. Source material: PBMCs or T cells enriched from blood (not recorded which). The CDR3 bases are TGTGCCAGCAGCCCAAACAGGGGGGACGGCTATGGCTACACCTTC. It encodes CASSPNRGDGYGYTF.